Listed below are T cell receptor beta chains from one sample, sequenced in a study of vaccination and CD4 T cells after COVID-19. Which antigens these TCRs recognize remains unknown. Using its own MiXCR run on the PCR reads, TCRdb lists one record per CDR3 protein. The profile shows some 10,000 distinct CDR3 sequences, roughly 45% of them singletons. Input material: CD4+ T cells from blood, cultured in vitro. All receptors come from a human donor in good health. Both conserved end residues are part of each CDR3. Each record gives: J gene, D gene, clone size, V gene, CDR3 protein, CDR3 DNA. A D gene is named only where the DNA matches it firmly. The size of a clone is reported for some rows only, either as once, few or many, or as a class for expanded clones.

J gene: TRBJ1-2; D gene: -; clone size: -; V gene: TRBV20-1; CDR3 protein: CSARRGGYGYTF; CDR3 DNA: TGCAGTGCTAGAAGGGGTGGCTATGGCTACACCTTC
J gene: TRBJ2-7; D gene: TRBD1; clone size: few; V gene: TRBV27; CDR3 protein: CASRTGGYEQYF; CDR3 DNA: TGTGCCAGCAGGACAGGGGGCTACGAGCAGTACTTC
J gene: TRBJ2-2; D gene: -; clone size: -; V gene: TRBV19; CDR3 protein: CASSIEPLRLTGELFF; CDR3 DNA: TGTGCCAGTAGTATAGAACCCCTGAGACTGACCGGGGAGCTGTTTTTT
J gene: TRBJ2-5; D gene: TRBD1; clone size: few; V gene: TRBV29-1; CDR3 protein: CSVPRDSQETQYF; CDR3 DNA: TGCAGCGTACCCCGGGACAGCCAAGAGACCCAGTACTTC
J gene: TRBJ1-6; D gene: -; clone size: -; V gene: TRBV5-1; CDR3 protein: CASSFGEGSNSPLHF; CDR3 DNA: TGCGCCAGCAGCTTCGGCGAGGGGAGTAATTCACCCCTCCACTTT
J gene: TRBJ1-3; D gene: -; clone size: few; V gene: TRBV28; CDR3 protein: CASTPFSGNTIYF; CDR3 DNA: TGTGCCAGCACCCCATTCTCTGGAAACACCATATATTTT
J gene: TRBJ2-4; D gene: TRBD1; clone size: -; V gene: TRBV19; CDR3 protein: CASSHRGLAKNIQYF; CDR3 DNA: TGTGCCAGTAGCCACAGGGGGCTGGCCAAAAACATTCAGTACTTC
J gene: TRBJ2-3; D gene: -; clone size: -; V gene: TRBV19; CDR3 protein: CASSIGAATTDTQYF; CDR3 DNA: TGTGCCAGTAGTATAGGCGCCGCTACCACAGATACGCAGTATTTT
J gene: TRBJ2-7; D gene: TRBD1; clone size: -; V gene: TRBV28; CDR3 protein: CASSTQGTSSYEQYF; CDR3 DNA: TGTGCCAGCAGTACACAGGGGACAAGCTCCTACGAGCAGTACTTC
J gene: TRBJ2-1; D gene: -; clone size: once; V gene: TRBV6-4; CDR3 protein: CASRREGSTYNEQFF; CDR3 DNA: TGTGCCAGCAGGAGGGAAGGGTCCACCTACAATGAGCAGTTCTTC
J gene: TRBJ2-7; D gene: -; clone size: -; V gene: TRBV11-2; CDR3 protein: CASSSLPTIPLQYF; CDR3 DNA: TGTGCCAGCAGCTCCCTCCCGACTATCCCCCTACAGTACTTC
J gene: TRBJ2-2; D gene: -; clone size: once; V gene: TRBV6-2/TRBV6-3; CDR3 protein: CASSYSIEMIGGELFF; CDR3 DNA: TGTGCCAGCAGTTACTCGATCGAGATGATCGGCGGGGAGCTGTTTTTT
J gene: TRBJ2-5; D gene: TRBD2; clone size: -; V gene: TRBV7-9; CDR3 protein: CASSLSGGTFQETQYF; CDR3 DNA: TGTGCCAGCAGCTTATCGGGGGGGACGTTCCAAGAGACCCAGTACTTC
J gene: TRBJ1-2; D gene: TRBD1; clone size: -; V gene: TRBV27; CDR3 protein: CASSLTAGGPYGYTF; CDR3 DNA: TGTGCCAGCAGTTTAACGGCAGGGGGCCCCTATGGCTACACCTTC
J gene: TRBJ2-7; D gene: TRBD2; clone size: -; V gene: TRBV28; CDR3 protein: CASSDMLPGLAGHKYF; CDR3 DNA: TGTGCCAGCAGTGATATGCTCCCTGGACTAGCGGGACACAAGTACTTC
J gene: TRBJ2-5; D gene: -; clone size: -; V gene: TRBV6-1; CDR3 protein: CASTPPGRLRETQYF; CDR3 DNA: TGTGCCAGCACTCCCCCGGGGAGGCTGCGGGAGACCCAGTACTTC
J gene: TRBJ1-2; D gene: -; clone size: -; V gene: TRBV28; CDR3 protein: CASSPGVGGYTF; CDR3 DNA: TGTGCCAGCAGCCCAGGGGTCGGTGGCTACACCTTC
J gene: TRBJ1-5; D gene: TRBD1; clone size: medium-sized; V gene: TRBV7-2; CDR3 protein: CASSPTGGNQPQHF; CDR3 DNA: TGTGCCAGCAGCCCTACAGGGGGCAATCAGCCCCAGCATTTT
J gene: TRBJ2-4; D gene: -; clone size: -; V gene: TRBV19; CDR3 protein: CASSIRQFTKNIQYF; CDR3 DNA: TGTGCCAGTAGTATTAGGCAGTTCACCAAAAACATTCAGTACTTC
J gene: TRBJ2-4; D gene: -; clone size: medium-sized; V gene: TRBV29-1; CDR3 protein: CSVGVVAKNIQYF; CDR3 DNA: TGCAGCGTTGGAGTGGTAGCCAAAAACATTCAGTACTTC
J gene: TRBJ2-7; D gene: -; clone size: -; V gene: TRBV19; CDR3 protein: CATSEGPYEQYF; CDR3 DNA: TGTGCCACCTCTGAGGGCCCCTACGAGCAGTACTTC
J gene: TRBJ2-7; D gene: TRBD2; clone size: -; V gene: TRBV20-1; CDR3 protein: CSASGRGHEQYF; CDR3 DNA: TGCAGTGCTAGCGGGAGGGGCCACGAGCAGTACTTC
J gene: TRBJ1-1; D gene: TRBD1; clone size: -; V gene: TRBV6-1; CDR3 protein: CASTPGGQGLSEAFF; CDR3 DNA: TGTGCCAGCACTCCGGGAGGACAGGGTTTATCTGAAGCTTTCTTT
J gene: TRBJ1-2; D gene: -; clone size: -; V gene: TRBV30; CDR3 protein: CAWSFPGPGHYGYTF; CDR3 DNA: TGTGCCTGGAGTTTTCCGGGACCCGGACACTATGGCTACACCTTC
J gene: TRBJ2-5; D gene: TRBD1; clone size: -; V gene: TRBV5-8; CDR3 protein: CASSLEILDRQETQYF; CDR3 DNA: TGTGCCAGCAGCTTGGAGATACTGGACAGGCAAGAGACCCAGTACTTC
J gene: TRBJ2-5; D gene: TRBD2; clone size: few; V gene: TRBV7-2; CDR3 protein: CASSLGGSGQETQYF; CDR3 DNA: TGTGCCAGCAGCTTAGGCGGGAGTGGTCAGGAGACCCAGTACTTC
J gene: TRBJ1-1; D gene: TRBD1; clone size: -; V gene: TRBV6-5; CDR3 protein: CASSSPGGNTEAFF; CDR3 DNA: TGTGCCAGCAGTTCGCCAGGGGGGAACACTGAAGCTTTCTTT
J gene: TRBJ2-2; D gene: -; clone size: -; V gene: TRBV5-1; CDR3 protein: CASSPARGDLSGELFF; CDR3 DNA: TGCGCCAGCAGCCCGGCGAGGGGGGATTTAAGCGGGGAGCTGTTTTTT
J gene: TRBJ1-1; D gene: -; clone size: -; V gene: TRBV27; CDR3 protein: CASSLSSTDRRSTEAFF; CDR3 DNA: TGTGCCAGCAGTTTATCATCGACAGATCGTAGATCGACTGAAGCTTTCTTT
J gene: TRBJ1-2; D gene: -; clone size: few; V gene: TRBV7-9; CDR3 protein: CASSFTTYSDGYTF; CDR3 DNA: TGTGCCAGCAGCTTCACAACTTACAGCGATGGCTACACCTTC
J gene: TRBJ1-5; D gene: -; clone size: -; V gene: TRBV15; CDR3 protein: CATSRVLPAPQHF; CDR3 DNA: TGTGCCACCAGCAGGGTCCTCCCCGCTCCTCAGCATTTT
J gene: TRBJ2-7; D gene: -; clone size: -; V gene: TRBV5-1; CDR3 protein: CASSLRNSADEQYF; CDR3 DNA: TGCGCCAGCAGCTTGCGCAATTCCGCCGACGAGCAGTACTTC
J gene: TRBJ2-3; D gene: -; clone size: few; V gene: TRBV20-1; CDR3 protein: CSARDQRGTDTQYF; CDR3 DNA: TGCAGTGCTAGAGACCAGAGGGGGACAGATACGCAGTATTTT
J gene: TRBJ2-3; D gene: TRBD2; clone size: -; V gene: TRBV4-3; CDR3 protein: CASSPYALGLAGGPDTQYF; CDR3 DNA: TGCGCCAGCAGCCCTTATGCGTTAGGACTAGCGGGAGGGCCAGATACGCAGTATTTT
J gene: TRBJ1-1; D gene: -; clone size: -; V gene: TRBV2; CDR3 protein: CASREQGFGTNTEAFF; CDR3 DNA: TGTGCCAGCAGAGAGCAGGGTTTCGGTACCAACACTGAAGCTTTCTTT
J gene: TRBJ2-1; D gene: -; clone size: few; V gene: TRBV24-1; CDR3 protein: CATSVQGLVQFF; CDR3 DNA: TGTGCCACCAGTGTGCAGGGGCTTGTGCAGTTCTTC
J gene: TRBJ2-1; D gene: TRBD2; clone size: -; V gene: TRBV7-2; CDR3 protein: CASSLGAGGPGNEQFF; CDR3 DNA: TGCGCCAGCAGCCTCGGGGCGGGAGGGCCGGGGAATGAGCAGTTCTTC
J gene: TRBJ1-6; D gene: -; clone size: -; V gene: TRBV6-2/TRBV6-3; CDR3 protein: CASSSSRGNSPLHF; CDR3 DNA: TGTGCCAGCAGTTCCTCCAGGGGCAATTCACCCCTCCACTTT
J gene: TRBJ1-6; D gene: -; clone size: few; V gene: TRBV7-8; CDR3 protein: CASTSGGLYNSPLHF; CDR3 DNA: TGTGCCAGCACCTCTGGGGGGCTCTATAATTCACCCCTCCACTTT
J gene: TRBJ1-6; D gene: TRBD1; clone size: few; V gene: TRBV6-2/TRBV6-3; CDR3 protein: CASRSGGSSYNSPLHF; CDR3 DNA: TGTGCCAGCAGATCAGGGGGGAGCTCCTATAATTCACCCCTCCACTTT
J gene: TRBJ1-5; D gene: -; clone size: -; V gene: TRBV19; CDR3 protein: CASRSSNQPQHF; CDR3 DNA: TGTGCCAGTAGATCTAGCAATCAGCCCCAGCATTTT